The clone carrying this TCR beta chain showed up many times. Its antigen is not known. As for time point: newly diagnosed GD, antithyroid drugs for less than 3 months. The authors made the TCR library using RNA they extracted from PBMCs. Patients met American Thyroid Association criteria for Graves' disease. This specimen comes from a study of regulatory T cells in long-lasting Graves disease. Study findings and constraints: New patients shared fewer public clonotypes (roughly 910) than persistent patients did (about 3,000).

TCR beta libraries were built with iRepertoire HTBI primers and Arm-PCR of CDR3 regions. Using its own MiXCR run on the multiplex PCR reads, TCRdb lists one record per CDR3 protein. The sample yields roughly 520,000 distinct CDR3 sequences, 12% seen once. These same data were also listed under a study on T cells in Graves' hyperthyroidism and ophthalmopathy. In that study: Pregnant or lactating patients were excluded, as were those with uncontrolled infection or other autoimmune disease. Researchers ran a first-round RT-PCR on the TCR CDR3 using the HTBI primer set.

The input for sequencing was peripheral blood mononuclear cells (PBMCs), taken at new diagnosis, from a patient treated with antithyroid drugs. This TCR was recovered from a woman in her 30s with Graves disease.

This chain's CDR3 is CASSTWRAGGGYNEQFF. The DNA for the CDR3 is TGTGCCAGCAGCACCTGGAGAGCGGGAGGGGGATACAATGAGCAGTTCTTC. The chain is built from TRBV7-9 and TRBJ2-1, with 10 bases fitting TRBD2. The CDR3 covers 17 residues. Germline values: CDR1 SEHNR, CDR2 FQNEAQ (reference sequence). The V and J ends lost 5 bases and 4 bases, in that order; junction bases with no gene match: 11.